This T cell receptor beta chain was documented in a study of identical twins. Study-level findings and limits: These conclusions were based on statistical analysis (cross-sectional, not following the same donors). Abundant cord blood beta clonotypes carried fewer insertions; memory repertoires showed none.

Template switching added a universal primer site, and cDNA bore unique molecular identifiers. TCRdb redid the calling of the 5' RACE reads with MiXCR, one entry per CDR3 protein. In the table there are about 570,000 distinct CDR3 sequences, more than 9% of which are singletons. V gave up 7 bases and J gave up 5 bases, with 27 bases separating them. The length of the CDR3 is 17 residues. Germline V gene sequence: CDR1 MDHEN, CDR2 SYDVKM. This clonotype was counted only a few times. Its antigen remains unknown. The sample was also reused in another study, on yellow fever vaccine responses in identical twins.

This receptor was identified in a woman aged 18-30 years in good health. The rearrangement uses TRBV28 and TRBJ2-7; the D call may be TRBD1 or TRBD2 (6 bases each). Sequences were obtained from PBMCs. CDR3 sequence reads: CASTSAGGRSVDDEQYF. The CDR3 region has the DNA TGTGCCAGCACCTCCGCCGGGGGCAGATCCGTCGATGACGAGCAGTACTTC.